This entry lists 8 T cell receptor beta chains sequenced from one sample in a study of post-analysis software for immune sequencing data. Prepared TCR beta cDNA libraries contained unique molecular identifiers. TCRdb re-derived calls from the PCR reads in MiXCR, one entry per CDR3 protein. The repertoire holds 250,000 to 300,000 distinct CDR3 sequences, with roughly a third as singletons. Their recognized antigens are unknown. Whole-study results and caveats: Compared with controls, patients had more of 4 or 5 TRBV segments, including TRBV5-6, TRBV5-1 and TRBV20-1.

The specimen was blood. These receptors were collected from a girl aged 5-17 years with multiple sclerosis.

The V and J genes are TRBV12-3 or TRBV12-4 and TRBJ1-4; 12 bases line up with TRBD1. This CDR3 has 14 residues. V lost 6 bases and J lost 16; bases outside the gene matches: 12. In DNA, the CDR3 is TGTGCCAGCAGCGGGGACAGGGGGCGGACAGGGGCGTTTTTT. The encoded protein is CASSGDRGRTGAFF.

Of note for this clonotype: A read error is possible here, since a much larger clone lies one base away. This rearrangement joins TRBV2 to TRBJ2-7; 10 bases fit TRBD2. V was pared by 4 bases and J by 7 bases, with 13 bases of the junction left unmatched. This CDR3 has 16 amino acids. Germline V CDR1 and CDR2: SNHLY, FYNNEI. CDR3 nucleotide sequence: TGTGCCAGCAGTGCCGGACTAGCGGTCCTACACAATGAGCAGTACTTC. Amino acid sequence: CASSAGLAVLHNEQYF.

V gene TRBV7-9 combines with J gene TRBJ2-1, with 7 nucleotides matching TRBD1. The CDR3 is 14 amino acids. Per germline, CDR1 SEHNR and CDR2 FQNEAQ (reference sequence). J lost 6 bases, V lost 5 bases, and 7 bases had no gene match. The CDR3 DNA follows: TGTGCCAGCAGCACCACGGGACAGTCCAATGAGCAGTTCTTC. It yields the protein CASSTTGQSNEQFF. Using reference TRBV7-9 and TRBJ2-1 for the parts outside the CDR3, the full variable domain is DTGVSQNPRHKITKRGQNVTFRCDPISEHNRLYWYRQTLGQGPEFLTYFQNEAQLEKSRLLSDRFSAERPKGSFSTLEIQRTEQGDSAMYLCASSTTGQSNEQFFGPGTRLTVL.

This clonotype has more than one count but fewer than ten. V and J are TRBV4-1 and TRBJ2-1; possibly TRBD2 for D (6 bases). In germline, CDR1 is MGHRA, CDR2 YSYEKL. There are 19 residues in the CDR3. Trimming removed 1 base from V and 3 bases from J, with 22 bases in between. Here the CDR3 reads CASSQAFRLVGPIYNEQFF. The CDR3 DNA reads TGCGCCAGCAGCCAAGCTTTCCGACTAGTGGGCCCCATCTACAATGAGCAGTTCTTC.

This clonotype was observed many times. The chain couples TRBV24-1 to TRBJ2-1; possible D gene TRBD2, 6 bases. CDR1 KGHDR and CDR2 SFDVKD come from the germline V gene. The CDR3 has 16 amino acids. V was cut by 5 bases and J by 5 bases, with 18 bases left in between. CDR3 sequence: CATSVGSSGLNNEQFF. CDR3 coding DNA: TGTGCCACCAGTGTCGGTTCCTCGGGACTTAACAATGAGCAGTTCTTC.

The rearrangement links TRBV27 to TRBJ2-1, with D possibly being TRBD1 or TRBD2 (5 bases each). The CDR3 has 16 amino acids. The V and J ends lost 2 bases and 2 bases respectively, with 13 bases between them. Germline CDR1 MNHEY, CDR2 SMNVEV (reference sequence). CDR3 amino acids: CASSLTGRGTYNEQFF. DNA for the CDR3: TGTGCCAGCAGTTTAACAGGCCGAGGGACCTACAATGAGCAGTTCTTC.

This clonotype was picked up many times. The chain uses TRBV27 and TRBJ1-2, with D possibly TRBD1 on 6 matching bases. From germline, CDR1 is MNHEY and CDR2 SMNVEV (reference sequence). V lost 8 bases, J lost 2 bases, and 21 bases lay in between. The CDR3 has 16 amino acids. The DNA for the CDR3 is TGTGCCAGCCACAGGGACGGGGGCCAGCGGAACTATGGCTACACCTTC. It codes for CASHRDGGQRNYGYTF.

The chain has TRBV7-2 and TRBJ2-3; D unclear. Germline V gene sequence: CDR1 SGHTA, CDR2 FQGNSA. V lost 1 base, J lost 1 base, and 12 bases lay in between. This CDR3 has 16 amino acids. DNA for the CDR3: TGTGCCAGCAGCTTAGGCGCCGGAGCTCGCACAGATACGCAGTATTTT. Protein: CASSLGAGARTDTQYF.